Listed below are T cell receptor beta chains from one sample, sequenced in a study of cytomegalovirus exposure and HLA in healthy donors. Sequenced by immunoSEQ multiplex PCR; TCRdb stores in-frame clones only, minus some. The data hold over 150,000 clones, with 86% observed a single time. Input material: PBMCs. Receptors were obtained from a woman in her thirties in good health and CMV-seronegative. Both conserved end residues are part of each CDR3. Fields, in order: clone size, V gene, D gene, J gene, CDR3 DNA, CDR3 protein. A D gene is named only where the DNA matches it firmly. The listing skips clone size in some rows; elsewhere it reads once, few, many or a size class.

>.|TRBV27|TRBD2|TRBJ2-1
TGTGCCAGCGCTAGCGGAGCTCCATGGAATGAGCAGTTCTTC
CASASGAPWNEQFF
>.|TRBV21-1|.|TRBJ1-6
TGTGCCAGAGAGGCCCAGGGACCAGGGTCCTATAATTCACCCCTCCACTTT
CAREAQGPGSYNSPLHF
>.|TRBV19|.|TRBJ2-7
TGTGCCAGTAGCCTGACAGCCACCTACGAGCAGTACTTC
CASSLTATYEQYF
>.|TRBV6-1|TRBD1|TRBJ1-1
TGTGCCAGCAGGACAGACAGGGTGAACACTGAAGCTTTCTTT
CASRTDRVNTEAFF
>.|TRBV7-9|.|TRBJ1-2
TGTGCCAGCAGCTTTGGGAACAGGAACTATGGCTACACCTTC
CASSFGNRNYGYTF
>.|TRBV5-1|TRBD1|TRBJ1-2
TGCGCCAGCAGCCGACAGGGCGGGGGCTACACCTTC
CASSRQGGGYTF
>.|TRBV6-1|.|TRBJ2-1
TGTGCCATCCTTCCGGGTTGGGCCCATGAGCAGTTCTTC
CAILPGWAHEQFF
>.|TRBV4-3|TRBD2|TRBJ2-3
TGCGCCAGCAGTCGAGAGCGGGGTAGCACAGATACGCAGTATTTT
CASSRERGSTDTQYF
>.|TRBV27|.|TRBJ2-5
TGTGCCAGCAGTTTACGGGGGGCTGGGGAGACCCAGTACTTC
CASSLRGAGETQYF
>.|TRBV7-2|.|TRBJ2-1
TGTGCCAGCAGCTTCACTAGTCTGAGCAATGAGCAGTTCTTC
CASSFTSLSNEQFF
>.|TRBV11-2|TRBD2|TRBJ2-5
TGTGCCAGCAGCCTGACCCCGGGACTAGCGGAGAAGACCCAGTACTTC
CASSLTPGLAEKTQYF
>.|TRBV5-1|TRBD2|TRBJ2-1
TGCGCCAGCAGCCCCTCCAGCGGGGGCTTCAATGAGCAGTTCTTC
CASSPSSGGFNEQFF
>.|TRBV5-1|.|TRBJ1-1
TGCGCCAGCAGCTCCCCCGGGACAATGAACACTGAAGCTTTCTTT
CASSSPGTMNTEAFF
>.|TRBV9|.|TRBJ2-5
TGTGCCAGCAGCTACCCGGGCCACGAAGAGACCCAGTACTTC
CASSYPGHEETQYF
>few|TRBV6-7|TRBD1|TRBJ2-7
TGTGCCAACGACAGGGACGCCTACGAGCAGTACTTC
CANDRDAYEQYF
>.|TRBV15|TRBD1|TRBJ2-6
TGTGCCACCAGCAACAGACAGGGAACTGGGGCCAACGTCCTGACTTTC
CATSNRQGTGANVLTF
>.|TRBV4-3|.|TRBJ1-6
TGCGCCAGCAGCCAAGAGCGGGGGATAGCCCTCCACTTT
CASSQERGIALHF
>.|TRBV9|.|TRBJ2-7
TGTGCCAGCAGCGTAGGTGTTGGGGCCTACTCCTACGAGCAGTACTTC
CASSVGVGAYSYEQYF
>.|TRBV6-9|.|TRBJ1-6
TGTGCCACCAGGGACCCCCTCCTGAAGCGATCGAGTTCACCCCTCCACTTT
CATRDPLLKRSSSPLHF
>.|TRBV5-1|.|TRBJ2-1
TGCGCCAGCAGCTGGCGGGACTTCTACAATGAGCAGTTCTTC
CASSWRDFYNEQFF
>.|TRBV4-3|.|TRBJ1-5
TGCGCCAGCAGCCAAGATCGTCGGCAGGACAATCAGCCCCAGCATTTT
CASSQDRRQDNQPQHF
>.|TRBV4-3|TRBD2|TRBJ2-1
TGCGCCAGCAGCCAAGATCATAGCGGGGGATTCGATGAGCAGTTCTTC
CASSQDHSGGFDEQFF
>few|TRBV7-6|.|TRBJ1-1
TGTGCCAGCAGCGAAGGAGTTCAGACTGAAGCTTTCTTT
CASSEGVQTEAFF
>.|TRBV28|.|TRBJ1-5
TGTGCCAGCAGTTTTTCTGTTTGGGGTGAGGGCAATCAGCCCCAGCATTTT
CASSFSVWGEGNQPQHF
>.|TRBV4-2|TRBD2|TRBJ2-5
TGTGCCAGCAGCCAAGTGGCCAGCGGGGGGCAAGAGACCCAGTACTTC
CASSQVASGGQETQYF
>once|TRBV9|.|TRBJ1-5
TGTGCCAGCAGCGCTCCGGGGCACAGCAATCAGCCCCAGCATTTT
CASSAPGHSNQPQHF
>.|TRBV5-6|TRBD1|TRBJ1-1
TGTGCCAGCAGCTCCGGGACAGGGAAAGCTTTCTTT
CASSSGTGKAFF
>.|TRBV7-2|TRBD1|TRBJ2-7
TGTGCCAGCAGCCCGGGGACAGGGGACTACGAGCAGTACTTC
CASSPGTGDYEQYF
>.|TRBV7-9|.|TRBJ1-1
TGTGCCAGCAGCCGGACCGGGGGTCAGAGGGACACTGAAGCTTTCTTT
CASSRTGGQRDTEAFF
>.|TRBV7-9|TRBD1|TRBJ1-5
TGTGCCAGCAGCTTAACAGGGGATCAGCCCCAGCATTTT
CASSLTGDQPQHF
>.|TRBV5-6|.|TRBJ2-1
TGTGCCAGCAGGAATCAGGGGAACATAGGTTACAATGAGCAGTTCTTC
CASRNQGNIGYNEQFF
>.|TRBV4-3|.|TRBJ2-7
TGCGCCAGCAGCCAAGATCTTGACGGGAGCTCCTACGAGCAGTACTTC
CASSQDLDGSSYEQYF
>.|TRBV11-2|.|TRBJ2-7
TGTGCCAGCAGCTTAAGTCTAGCACCCGTTTACGAGCAGTACTTC
CASSLSLAPVYEQYF